The T cell receptor beta chain described here comes from a study of cytomegalovirus exposure and HLA in healthy donors. General study findings and limits: For most TCR beta V segments, an earlier analysis put the productive rate at about 90% or about 30% of the time. Later analysis associated a missense DCLRE1C variant with TCR beta V- and J-gene trimming.

CDR3 size: 14 residues. The V gene lost 7 bases and the J gene lost 2 bases, with 15 bases spanning the gap. Germline V gives CDR1 SNHLY, CDR2 FYNNEI. As regards this clone: No antigen is known for it.

A multiplex PCR was run with 60 Vbeta primers and 13 Jbeta primers. TCRdb keeps only in-frame clones here, not all; method: immunoSEQ multiplex PCR. The sample consists of some 140,000 clones, about four fifths of them appearing once. The material sequenced was PBMCs. The sequence derives from a male donor in good health and CMV-seronegative. This sequence joins TRBV2 and TRBJ2-7, with D possibly being TRBD2 (6 bases). The CDR3 is CASIPPRGAYEQYF. Here the CDR3 DNA reads TGTGCCAGCATCCCCCCGCGGGGCGCCTACGAGCAGTACTTC.